The clone carrying this TCR beta chain has a handful of counts. Its specificity is unknown. CDR1 and CDR2 (germline): SGHRS, YFSETQ. With 4 bases removed from V and 4 bases from J, the gap between germline ends came to 12 bases. The CDR3 consists of 14 residues. This record comes from a study of blood T cells in healthy people across ages. Overall study: About one barcoded beta molecule was captured per two T cells (by template switching). Study-wide results and caveats: A roughly linear fall in TCR beta diversity per million T cells was seen with increasing age.

A second PCR of about 7 to 11 cycles used a sample-barcoded 5' primer and a J-beta primer mix. One entry per CDR3 protein, called by TCRdb with MiXCR from the 5' RACE reads. The table has 1.5 million to 2 million distinct CDR3 sequences, around half seen once. Sequencing used blood. This sequence was found in a woman between 40 and 50 years old in good health. The chain employs TRBV5-1 and TRBJ2-1; D is possibly TRBD2 (6 bases). The CDR3 coding sequence is TGCGCCAGCAGCGCGGGGCCCCTTTACAATGAGCAGTTCTTC. Protein: CASSAGPLYNEQFF.